What follows describes a single T cell receptor beta chain. The entry originates in a study of cytomegalovirus exposure and HLA in healthy donors. Use of 60 Vbeta and 13 Jbeta primers characterized the PCR. Some clones are missing from TCRdb's copy, which holds only in-frame ones; the method was immunoSEQ multiplex PCR. The table has around 110,000 clones, about 80% seen once. The CDR3 loop spans 13 amino acids. Trimming removed 7 bases from V and 2 bases from J; junction bases left unmatched: 4. CDR1 is SGHDN and CDR2 is FVKESK in the germline V gene. The specimen was PBMCs. V and J are TRBV14 and TRBJ2-5; TRBD1 agrees at 7 bases. This clonotype originated in a man aged 30-40 years in good health and CMV-seropositive. CDR3: CASNSDRQETQYF. The CDR3 DNA is TGTGCCAGCAACTCGGACAGGCAAGAGACCCAGTACTTC.